The rows below give T cell receptor beta chains drawn from one sample of a study of blood T cell repertoires in COVID-19. The method was immunoSEQ multiplex PCR; TCRdb's version includes in-frame clones alone and lacks a portion of them. The sample includes approximately 380,000 clones, more than 75% seen only once; the top ten take more than 0.95%. Input material: PBMCs or T cells enriched from blood (not recorded which). These receptors were taken from a woman under 30 who had recovered from COVID-19. Both conserved end residues are part of each CDR3.

V gene	J gene	CDR3 protein
TRBV27	TRBJ2-7	CASSFSGGVYEQYF
TRBV2	TRBJ1-1	CASSVGSAKNTEAFF
TRBV7-9	TRBJ1-2	CASSQTGTNYGYTF
TRBV28	TRBJ1-1	CASSTTRQGVNTEAFF
TRBV10-1	TRBJ1-2	CASSPRGPYGYTF
TRBV9	TRBJ2-7	CASSVAGSGGYEQYF
TRBV9	TRBJ1-2	CASSEGTGNGYTF
TRBV4-2	TRBJ2-7	CASSQTGQGEYYEQYF
TRBV19	TRBJ2-1	CASSRAGSSYNEQFF
TRBV2	TRBJ2-7	CASRLGQYEQYF
TRBV27	TRBJ2-7	CASSLLSSGGRTYEQYF
TRBV5-1	TRBJ1-4	CASRREVNEKLFF
TRBV4-3	TRBJ2-7	CASSYSRGDEQYF
TRBV27	TRBJ1-6	CASSLRGNSPLHF
TRBV27	TRBJ1-3	CASSLPSEAQNTIYF
TRBV7-2	TRBJ1-2	CASSSHGGNYGYTF
TRBV25-1	TRBJ1-4	CASSDSGQVFFEKLFF
TRBV6-5	TRBJ1-6	CATLWRSYNSPLHF
TRBV19	TRBJ1-2	CASSVSGVAGGYTF
TRBV1	TRBJ1-2	CTSSPLQGAYGYTF
TRBV3-1/TRBV3-2	TRBJ2-7	CASSHGTVSYEQYF
TRBV6-5	TRBJ1-2	CASSSSGGQRYGYTF
TRBV11-2	TRBJ2-1	CASSLVTLQGFSYNEQFF
TRBV5-1	TRBJ2-1	CASSLADSYNEQFF
TRBV20-1	TRBJ2-5	CSASTGSGGTRETQYF
TRBV24-1	TRBJ1-4	CATSDGRTGGSEKLFF
TRBV28	TRBJ2-7	CAIGQVTYEQYF
TRBV24-1	TRBJ1-1	CATSDLISSEAFF
TRBV7-3	TRBJ2-2	CASSSGLNTGELFF
TRBV15	TRBJ1-2	CATSRDGTANYGYTF
TRBV4-2	TRBJ1-1	CASSSISPGPEAFF
TRBV29-1	TRBJ2-7	CSVEEVGETSYEQYF
TRBV5-4	TRBJ1-1	CASSLVSAGYTEAFF
TRBV9	TRBJ1-2	CASSAQGRRGYTF
TRBV14	TRBJ1-4	CASSGTYATNEKLFF
TRBV13	TRBJ2-1	CASSTLAGNNEQFF
TRBV9	TRBJ1-3	CASSVGGGDHTIYF
TRBV7-2	TRBJ2-7	CASSFLQNSAYEQYF
TRBV19	TRBJ2-5	CASSNRQETQYF
TRBV5-1	TRBJ2-2	CASSLAAGSVAGELFF
TRBV3-1/TRBV3-2	TRBJ1-3	CASSQGGGLRNTIYF
TRBV5-6	TRBJ1-6	CASSWGQGGSPLHF
TRBV3-1/TRBV3-2	TRBJ1-1	CASSQGTGGIAEAFF
TRBV9	TRBJ2-1	CASSVGGLPGLASYNEQFF
TRBV4-2	TRBJ2-5	CASSQDQEETQYF
TRBV12-3/TRBV12-4	TRBJ2-7	CASSFGELQYF
TRBV19	TRBJ2-7	CASSGTEDYEQYF
TRBV11-2	TRBJ2-3	CASSLDSLAGPSTDTQYF